Listed below are T cell receptor beta chains from one sample, sequenced in a study of T cells in tumors after PD-1 blockade. The method was immunoSEQ multiplex PCR; TCRdb's version includes in-frame clones alone and lacks a portion of them. Of about 24,000 clones in the sample, about 84% are singletons; the top ten hold approximately 12%. The sample in question was PBMCs, obtained after anti-PD-1 treatment. All receptors derive from a human donor with basal cell carcinoma. Both conserved end residues are part of each CDR3. The D gene is left open where the match is weak. Part of the rows lack a size; the others show once, few, many or a class for expanded clones.

NA	NA	TRBV2	TRBJ1-2	CASSESGSDGYTF	TGTGCCAGCAGTGAATCAGGGAGCGATGGCTACACCTTC
NA	TRBD2	TRBV2	TRBJ2-1	CASRAGTSAQFF	TGTGCCAGCAGAGCCGGGACTAGCGCGCAGTTCTTC
NA	NA	TRBV3-1/TRBV3-2	TRBJ2-1	CASSQGLARGLYNEQFF	TGTGCCAGCAGCCAAGGACTAGCTCGGGGGCTTTACAATGAGCAGTTCTTC
NA	TRBD1	TRBV5-1	TRBJ2-7	CASSLGTGGEQYF	TGCGCCAGCAGCTTGGGGACAGGGGGCGAGCAGTACTTC
NA	NA	TRBV6-6	TRBJ1-6	CASSYLADYNSPLHF	TGTGCCAGCAGTTACTTGGCAGATTATAATTCACCCCTCCACTTT
NA	NA	TRBV20-1	TRBJ1-2	CSAEGVGYTF	TGCAGTGCGGAGGGGGTCGGCTACACCTTC
NA	NA	TRBV25-1	TRBJ1-6	CASSGGGASSSPLHF	TGTGCCAGCAGTGGGGGGGGCGCATCGAGTTCACCCCTCCACTTT
NA	TRBD1	TRBV6-2/TRBV6-3	TRBJ1-5	CASSRTGANQPQHF	TGTGCCAGCAGTCGGACAGGGGCCAATCAGCCCCAGCATTTT
NA	TRBD1	TRBV5-1	TRBJ1-2	CASSLGKATGVYGYTF	TGCGCCAGCAGCTTAGGGAAGGCGACAGGGGTATATGGCTACACCTTC
few	TRBD1	TRBV28	TRBJ1-1	CASSSGTAGSTEAFF	TGTGCCAGCAGTTCCGGGACAGCGGGAAGCACTGAAGCTTTCTTT
NA	TRBD2	TRBV9	TRBJ2-1	CASSSGARAGGRNEQFF	TGTGCCAGCAGCTCCGGGGCTCGGGCGGGGGGTAGAAATGAGCAGTTCTTC
NA	TRBD1	TRBV3-1/TRBV3-2	TRBJ1-3	CASSLRDRASGNTIYF	TGTGCCAGCAGCCTCCGGGACAGAGCTTCTGGAAACACCATATATTTT
NA	NA	TRBV27	TRBJ2-7	CASSRGAGTYEQYF	TGTGCCAGCAGTCGCGGGGCGGGGACCTACGAGCAGTACTTC
once	NA	TRBV21-1	TRBJ1-2	CASSKDRGEEDYGYTF	TGTGCCAGCAGCAAAGATCGCGGGGAAGAGGACTATGGCTACACCTTC
NA	NA	TRBV5-1	TRBJ1-1	CASSLWDIGNTEAFF	TGCGCCAGCAGCTTGTGGGATATAGGAAACACTGAAGCTTTCTTT
few	NA	TRBV3-1/TRBV3-2	TRBJ1-3	CASSQVTGNTIYF	TGTGCCAGCAGCCAAGTTACAGGAAACACCATATATTTT
NA	NA	TRBV7-9	TRBJ2-3	CASSENLDTQYF	TGTGCCAGCAGCGAGAATCTGGATACGCAGTATTTT
once	TRBD1	TRBV10-2	TRBJ1-4	CASSRGSNEKLFF	TGCGCCAGCAGCAGGGGGTCTAATGAAAAACTGTTTTTT
NA	NA	TRBV7-6	TRBJ2-3	CASSLVAGYPRSTDTQYF	TGTGCCAGCAGCTTAGTGGCAGGGTACCCGCGCAGCACAGATACGCAGTATTTT
NA	NA	TRBV7-9	TRBJ1-5	CASSQGGNNQPQHF	TGTGCCAGCAGTCAAGGGGGAAACAATCAGCCCCAGCATTTT
NA	TRBD1	TRBV5-6	TRBJ1-2	CASSSGQTSLTNYGYTF	TGTGCCAGCAGCTCGGGACAGACTTCTTTGACTAACTATGGCTACACCTTC
NA	TRBD2	TRBV6-5	TRBJ2-1	CASSPSLAGGREQFF	TGTGCCAGCAGCCCATCGCTAGCGGGGGGGCGGGAGCAGTTCTTC
NA	NA	TRBV6-6	TRBJ2-5	CASRLTGGVETQYF	TGTGCCAGCCGATTAACAGGGGGGGTAGAGACCCAGTACTTC
once	NA	TRBV25-1	TRBJ1-3	CASSEERSGNTIYF	TGTGCCAGCAGTGAAGAACGCTCTGGAAACACCATATATTTT
once	TRBD2	TRBV5-1	TRBJ2-3	CASSRTSGVSTDTQYF	TGCGCCAGCAGCCGGACTAGCGGGGTGAGCACAGATACGCAGTATTTT
NA	NA	TRBV6-1	TRBJ1-4	CASSENGAGNEKLFF	TGTGCCAGCAGTGAAAATGGGGCGGGGAATGAAAAACTGTTTTTT
NA	NA	TRBV2	TRBJ1-1	CASKPGLMNTEAFF	TGTGCCAGCAAACCCGGCCTAATGAACACTGAAGCTTTCTTT
NA	TRBD2	TRBV5-1	TRBJ2-1	CASSRSGGHYNEQFF	TGCGCCAGCAGCCGAAGCGGGGGGCACTACAATGAGCAGTTCTTC
few	TRBD1	TRBV5-6	TRBJ1-5	CASSLRTGKYQPQHF	TGTGCCAGCAGCCTAAGGACAGGGAAATATCAGCCCCAGCATTTT
NA	NA	TRBV7-9	TRBJ1-3	CASSLLGDPGNTIYF	TGTGCCAGCAGCTTATTGGGGGACCCTGGAAACACCATATATTTT
NA	TRBD1	TRBV29-1	TRBJ1-6	CSVEVGTERALHF	TGCAGCGTTGAAGTGGGGACAGAGAGAGCCCTCCACTTT
NA	NA	TRBV18	TRBJ1-1	CASSQGRGVWNTEAFF	TGTGCCAGCTCACAGGGACGGGGCGTATGGAACACTGAAGCTTTCTTT
NA	NA	TRBV27	TRBJ2-5	CASSYRGGFETQYF	TGTGCCAGCAGTTATCGAGGAGGTTTTGAGACCCAGTACTTC
NA	NA	TRBV12-5	TRBJ2-5	CASGLGRGLEETQYF	TGTGCTAGTGGTTTGGGTCGGGGTCTAGAGGAGACCCAGTACTTC
NA	NA	TRBV11-3	TRBJ1-6	CASSLGNYNSPLHF	TGTGCCAGCAGCTTGGGCAATTATAATTCACCCCTCCACTTT
NA	TRBD2	TRBV6-1	TRBJ2-7	CASSEGRVAGPEQYF	TGTGCCAGCAGTGAAGGGAGGGTAGCGGGGCCCGAGCAGTACTTC
NA	NA	TRBV5-1	TRBJ1-1	CASSPLPDTRAEAFF	TGCGCCAGCAGCCCCCTTCCGGACACCAGGGCTGAAGCTTTCTTT
NA	NA	TRBV19	TRBJ1-1	CASIPTHSNTEAFF	TGTGCCAGTATCCCGACACATTCGAACACTGAAGCTTTCTTT
NA	NA	TRBV9	TRBJ2-7	CASSPSDSYEQYF	TGTGCCAGCAGCCCCAGCGACTCCTACGAGCAGTACTTC
NA	NA	TRBV5-6	TRBJ1-2	CASSLEGRLFYGYTF	TGTGCCAGCAGCTTGGAGGGTCGTCTTTTCTATGGCTACACCTTC
NA	NA	TRBV30	TRBJ2-1	CAWKGTEGLRQFF	TGTGCCTGGAAGGGGACGGAGGGTTTAAGGCAGTTCTTC
NA	TRBD1	TRBV5-8	TRBJ2-1	CASSPTGTGRSEQFF	TGTGCCAGCAGCCCGACGGGGACAGGGAGGAGTGAGCAGTTCTTC
NA	NA	TRBV16	TRBJ1-1	CASSQQGMGSTEAFF	TGTGCCAGCAGCCAACAGGGGATGGGGTCCACTGAAGCTTTCTTT
medium-sized	NA	TRBV11-3	TRBJ2-7	CASSLTGYEQYF	TGTGCCAGCAGTTTGACGGGCTACGAGCAGTACTTC
once	NA	TRBV30	TRBJ1-1	CAWSVRAPGTEAFF	TGTGCCTGGAGTGTAAGGGCCCCGGGGACTGAAGCTTTCTTT
NA	NA	TRBV7-2	TRBJ2-2	CASSPTLNTGELFF	TGTGCCAGCAGCCCTACATTGAACACCGGGGAGCTGTTTTTT
NA	NA	TRBV5-1	TRBJ2-6	CASSLAWAGANVLTF	TGCGCCAGCAGCTTGGCCTGGGCGGGGGCCAACGTCCTGACTTTC